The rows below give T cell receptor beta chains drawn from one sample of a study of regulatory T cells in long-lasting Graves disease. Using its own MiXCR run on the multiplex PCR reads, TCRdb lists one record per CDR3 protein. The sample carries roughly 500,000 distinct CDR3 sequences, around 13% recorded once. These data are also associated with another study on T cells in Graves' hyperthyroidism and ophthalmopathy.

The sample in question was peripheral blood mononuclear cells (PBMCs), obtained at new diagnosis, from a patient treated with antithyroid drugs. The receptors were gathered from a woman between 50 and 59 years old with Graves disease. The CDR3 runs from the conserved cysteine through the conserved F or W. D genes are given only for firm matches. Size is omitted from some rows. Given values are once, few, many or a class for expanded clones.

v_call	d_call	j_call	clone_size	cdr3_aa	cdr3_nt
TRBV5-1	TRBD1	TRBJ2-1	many	CASSSPGQPYNEQFF	TGCGCCAGCAGCAGCCCGGGACAGCCCTACAATGAGCAGTTCTTC
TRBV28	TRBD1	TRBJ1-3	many	CASSSTGGPGNTIYF	TGTGCCAGCAGTTCCACAGGGGGCCCTGGAAACACCATATATTTT
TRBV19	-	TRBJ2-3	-	CASSRTRSTDTQYF	TGTGCCAGTAGTAGGACACGAAGCACAGATACGCAGTATTTT
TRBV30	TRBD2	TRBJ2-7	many	CAWSPGLAANYEQYF	TGTGCCTGGAGTCCGGGACTAGCGGCGAACTACGAGCAGTACTTC
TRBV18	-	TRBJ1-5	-	CASSPLRADQPQHF	TGTGCCAGCTCACCACTTAGGGCAGATCAGCCCCAGCATTTT
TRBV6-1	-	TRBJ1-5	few	CASSDRGVSNQPQHF	TGTGCCAGCAGTGACAGGGGAGTAAGCAATCAGCCCCAGCATTTT
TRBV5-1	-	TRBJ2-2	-	CASSSRDFQGTGELFF	TGCGCCAGCAGCTCAAGGGACTTTCAGGGGACCGGGGAGCTGTTTTTT
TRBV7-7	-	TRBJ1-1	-	CASSPVLVLGTEAFF	TGTGCTAGCAGCCCCGTCTTGGTTTTAGGCACTGAAGCTTTCTTT
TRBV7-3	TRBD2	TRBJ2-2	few	CASSPTSGRRGGELFF	TGTGCCAGCAGTCCGACTAGCGGGAGACGGGGCGGGGAGCTGTTTTTT
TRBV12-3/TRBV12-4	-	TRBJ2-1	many	CASSPQEVKYNEQFF	TGTGCCAGCAGTCCGCAAGAGGTGAAATACAATGAGCAGTTCTTC
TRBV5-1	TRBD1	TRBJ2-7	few	CASSLGGTGGSLEQYF	TGCGCCAGCAGCTTGGGGGGGACAGGGGGCTCCCTCGAGCAGTACTTC
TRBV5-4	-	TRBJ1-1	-	CATQAGAIMNTEAFF	TGTGCCACCCAAGCCGGGGCTATCATGAACACTGAAGCTTTCTTT
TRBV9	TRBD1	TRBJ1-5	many	CASSVGTGGNQPQHF	TGCGCCAGCAGCGTCGGGACAGGGGGCAATCAGCCCCAGCATTTT
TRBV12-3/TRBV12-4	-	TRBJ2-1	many	CASSFRGPFFNEQFF	TGTGCCAGCAGTTTCCGGGGCCCTTTTTTCAATGAGCAGTTCTTC